The 16 T cell receptor beta chains below all came from one sample that was sequenced in a study of blood T cell repertoires in COVID-19. Profiled with immunoSEQ multiplex PCR; TCRdb holds only in-frame clones, not every one. The table records tens of thousands of clones, roughly four fifths of them present only once. The sequenced material came from peripheral blood. The source of these receptors is a woman aged 60-75 years with acute or convalescent COVID-19.

This chain connects TRBV2 to TRBJ2-3, with 9 bases that match TRBD2. Germline V gene data show CDR1 as SNHLY and CDR2 as FYNNEI. V lost 5 bases to trimming and J lost 3 bases; unmatched junction nucleotides: 6. The length of the CDR3 is 15 residues. DNA of the CDR3: TGTGCCAGCAGTTGGGCGGGAGGGCCAACAGATACGCAGTATTTT. Its translation is CASSWAGGPTDTQYF.

The chain joins TRBV5-1 to TRBJ2-1, with a possible D match to TRBD1 (5 bases). Trimming took 2 bases from V and 8 from J, leaving 17 bases between them. Germline V lookup: CDR1 SGHRS, CDR2 YFSETQ. The CDR3 loop spans 15 amino acids. CDR3 bases: TGCGCCAGCAGCTTAGGGGCTACTCCTCTGGATGAGCAGTTCTTC. It translates to CASSLGATPLDEQFF.

This chain connects TRBV7-9 to TRBJ1-2; TRBD1 matches 9 bases. Germline V CDR1 and CDR2: SEHNR, FQNEAQ (reference sequence). The CDR3 spans 13 residues. J was trimmed by 7 bases and V by 5 bases; bases with no gene match: 5. CDR3 amino acids: CASSRDRASGYTF. DNA for the CDR3: TGTGCCAGCAGCAGGGACAGGGCGAGTGGCTACACCTTC.

CDR3 DNA sequence: TGTGCCAGCACGCGGGGGGCTCACTTAAACACCGGGGAGCTGTTTTTT. Its protein is CASTRGAHLNTGELFF. The genes are TRBV9 and TRBJ2-2; 8 bases line up with TRBD2. The V segment lost 6 bases and the J segment 2 bases; nucleotides outside the gene matches: 9. This CDR3 contains 16 residues. Germline V CDR1 and CDR2: SGDLS, YYNGEE.

V gene TRBV7-9 combines with J gene TRBJ1-6; 8 bases align to TRBD1. This CDR3 has 16 amino acids. The V gene's germline CDR1 is SEHNR and CDR2 FQNEAQ (reference sequence). The V segment lost 2 bases and the J segment 7 bases; nucleotides outside the gene matches: 7. CDR3 amino acids: CASSLNTGGSNSPLHF. CDR3 coding DNA: TGTGCCAGCAGCTTAAACACAGGGGGTTCAAATTCACCCCTCCACTTT.

The gene calls are TRBV5-1 and TRBJ2-7; D possibly corresponds to TRBD2 (6 bases). V shed 0 bases and J shed 2 bases, with 9 bases lying between them. The CDR3 loop spans 14 amino acids. The germline gives CDR1 SGHRS, CDR2 YFSETQ. This CDR3 is CASSLGEDPYEQYF. The CDR3 DNA sequence: TGCGCCAGCAGCTTGGGGGAGGATCCCTACGAGCAGTACTTC.

This chain connects TRBV3-1 (or the pseudogene TRBV3-2) to TRBJ1-4, with D maybe TRBD1 (6 bases). CDR1 and CDR2 from the germline V gene are LGHDT and YNNKEL (reference sequence). The CDR3 contains 16 residues. Trimming cost V 0 bases and J 7 bases, with 15 bases left between them. CDR3 region: CASSQEKAGAREKLFF. Here the CDR3 DNA reads TGTGCCAGCAGCCAAGAGAAAGCAGGGGCACGTGAAAAACTGTTTTTT.

Details on this clone: The sample carries other DNA sequences with the same CDR3. The J gene is TRBJ1-1, the V gene TRBV5-1; D uncertain. V was shortened by 1 base and J by 1 base, with 8 bases between the two germline ends. This CDR3 has 14 residues. Germline loops: CDR1 SGHRS, CDR2 YFSETQ. CDR3 DNA: TGCGCCAGCAGCTTGCAGCCAGGGAACACTGAAGCTTTCTTT. Translated, it gives CASSLQPGNTEAFF. The variable domain in full, completed from reference TRBV5-1 and TRBJ1-1, reads KAGVTQTPRYLIKTRGQQVTLSCSPISGHRSVSWYQQTPGQGLQFLFEYFSETQRNKGNFPGRFSGRQFSNSRSEMNVSTLELGDSALYLCASSLQPGNTEAFFGQGTRLTVV.

V usage is TRBV10-3 and J usage is TRBJ2-7, with D perhaps TRBD1 (6 bases). From germline, CDR1 is ENHRY and CDR2 SYGVKD. The CDR3 loop spans 15 amino acids. Trimming stripped 6 bases from V and 5 bases from J, with 20 bases between. CDR3 region: CAIRGSTGFVDEQYF. In nucleotides, the CDR3 is TGTGCCATCAGAGGTAGTACAGGGTTTGTCGACGAGCAGTACTTC.

The chain has TRBV18 and TRBJ2-1; 11 bases are shared with TRBD2. Unmatched junction bases numbered 11, after V lost 6 bases and J lost 4 bases. The CDR3 is made up of 17 amino acids. The V gene's germline CDR1 is KGHSH and CDR2 LQKENI. CDR3 DNA: TGTGCCAGCTCCTCGAGGTCGGCTAGCGGGGGGTACAATGAGCAGTTCTTC. Translating gives CASSSRSASGGYNEQFF.

This rearrangement joins TRBV2 to TRBJ1-1; perhaps TRBD1 as D (5 bases). The germline V gene encodes CDR1 SNHLY and CDR2 FYNNEI. Trimming pared 5 bases from V and 1 base from J, leaving 8 bases between. There are 13 residues in the CDR3. CDR3 in DNA: TGTGCCAGCAGTAGCCAGGGGAACACTGAAGCTTTCTTT. Amino acids: CASSSQGNTEAFF.

This clone showed up just a few times. DNA of the CDR3: TGCGCCAGCAGCTCTATCGTCACAGGGAACTATGGCTACACCTTC. Its protein product is CASSSIVTGNYGYTF. The J gene is TRBJ1-2, the V gene TRBV4-1; D possibly corresponds to TRBD1 (6 bases). This CDR3 spans 15 amino acids. Between the trimmed V and J ends, which lost 5 bases and 2 bases, there was a span of 15 bases. Germline V gene sequence: CDR1 MGHRA, CDR2 YSYEKL.

In this sample, this clone turned up a few times. This sequence joins TRBV6-5 and TRBJ1-1; 7 bases are a match to TRBD1. Germline values: CDR1 MNHEY, CDR2 SVGAGI. Losses at the gene ends were 7 bases for V and 5 bases for J; bases not matched to a gene: 10. This CDR3 comprises 14 residues. The CDR3 is CASTRDSPGTEAFF. DNA for the CDR3: TGTGCCAGCACTCGGGACAGCCCTGGGACTGAAGCTTTCTTT.

This rearrangement joins TRBV7-3 to TRBJ1-6, with 10 bases fitting TRBD1. CDR3 length: 16 residues. Germline assignment: CDR1 SGHTA and CDR2 FQGTGA. J gave up 10 bases and V 5 bases, and 11 bases lay outside the gene matches. DNA of the CDR3: TGTGCCAGCAGCCCGCACTCCCGGGACAGGGGATCACCCCTCCACTTT. As protein: CASSPHSRDRGSPLHF.

The genes are TRBV18 and TRBJ2-2; possible D gene TRBD2, 5 bases. The germline CDR1 and CDR2 sequences are KGHSH and LQKENI. The length of the CDR3 is 16 residues. Trimming took off 0 bases at V and 1 base at J, with 9 bases between the two ends. This CDR3 reads CASSPPGGWNTGELFF. The CDR3 DNA is TGTGCCAGCTCACCACCGGGCGGGTGGAACACCGGGGAGCTGTTTTTT.

This chain uses TRBV6-1 with TRBJ2-5; 7 bases map to TRBD1. Germline-derived CDR1 and CDR2 are MNHNS and SASEGT. Unmatched junction bases numbered 5, after V lost 3 bases and J lost 4 bases. This CDR3 is built from 14 residues. CDR3 protein: CASSERQGRETQYF. Here the CDR3 DNA reads TGTGCCAGCAGTGAGCGACAGGGTAGAGAGACCCAGTACTTC.